These 31 T cell receptor beta chains were sequenced from one sample in a study of T cell changes during pregnancy in multiple sclerosis. Assay: immunoSEQ multiplex PCR; the TCRdb copy retains only in-frame clones and omits some. This sample has over 90,000 clones, with 92% found just once. Source: peripheral blood, taken after pregnancy. These TCRs come from a female donor with multiple sclerosis, enrolled in a pregnancy study.

This chain links TRBV19 with TRBJ1-4, with 8 bases that match TRBD1. CDR1 and CDR2 from the germline V gene are LNHDA and SQIVND (reference sequence). The trim removed 6 bases at V and 5 bases at J, leaving 2 bases unmatched. The CDR3 contains 13 residues. CDR3 residues: CASRYRGNEKLFF. DNA of the CDR3: TGTGCCAGTAGATACAGGGGGAATGAAAAACTGTTTTTT.

CDR3 sequence reads: CASSRTTNYGYTF. Here the CDR3 DNA reads TGTGCCAGCTCAAGGACAACTAACTATGGCTACACCTTC. The rearrangement links TRBV27 to TRBJ1-2; D is perhaps TRBD1 (5 bases). V lost 8 bases and J lost 0, with 10 bases in between. The CDR3 is 13 residues long. From germline, CDR1 is MNHEY and CDR2 SMNVEV (reference sequence).

V usage is TRBV5-4 and J usage is TRBJ1-1; the D is unclear. The CDR3 runs to 14 residues. V was cut by 0 bases and J by 0 bases, with 6 bases left in between. The V gene's germline CDR1 is SGHNT and CDR2 YYREEE (reference sequence). For the CDR3, the DNA is TGTGCCAGCAGCTTGGGGGAGGTGAACACTGAAGCTTTCTTT. Amino acid sequence: CASSLGEVNTEAFF.

The V gene is TRBV15, the J gene TRBJ2-2, with TRBD2 matching 7 bases. The CDR3 spans 16 residues. J was trimmed by 1 base and V by 8 bases; bases with no gene match: 10. Germline loops: CDR1 LNHNV, CDR2 YYDKDF (reference sequence). The CDR3 DNA follows: TGTGCCACCGGCGTCAGGCGGGGGAGGAACACCGGGGAGCTGTTTTTT. Its protein is CATGVRRGRNTGELFF.

V is TRBV7-9 and J is TRBJ2-5; TRBD1 matches at 8 bases. V lost 3 bases, J lost 4 bases, and 4 bases stayed unmatched. This CDR3 spans 14 amino acids. In germline, CDR1 is SEHNR, CDR2 FQNEAQ (reference sequence). The CDR3 DNA follows: TGTGCCAGCAGCTTTCGGACAGGGAGAGAGACCCAGTACTTC. Translation gives CASSFRTGRETQYF.

The chain has TRBV19 and TRBJ2-7; tentative D call: TRBD2 (6 bases). The germline CDR1 and CDR2 sequences are LNHDA and SQIVND (reference sequence). V was clipped by 5 bases and J by 4 bases, with 21 bases between them. This CDR3 is 16 amino acids long. The DNA for the CDR3 is TGTGCCAGTAGTGCCCCCGGGACTCCGAGTTCATACGAGCAGTACTTC. Protein: CASSAPGTPSSYEQYF.

The chain links TRBV5-1 to TRBJ1-1, with 7 bases aligning to TRBD1. This CDR3 region has 13 residues. The J segment lost 6 bases and the V segment lost 5 bases, leaving 7 bases of the junction unmatched. CDR1 and CDR2 from the germline V gene are SGHRS and YFSETQ. The CDR3 reads CASRSGTASEAFF. The CDR3 coding sequence is TGCGCCAGCAGGTCCGGGACAGCCTCTGAAGCTTTCTTT.

V usage is TRBV5-1 and J usage is TRBJ1-1; D possibly corresponds to TRBD1 (6 bases). V was trimmed by 0 bases and J by 2 bases, leaving 17 bases between them. This CDR3 contains 17 residues. The germline gives CDR1 SGHRS, CDR2 YFSETQ. The CDR3 DNA follows: TGCGCCAGCAGCTTGGTCGCCCGAATGGGGGCCAACACTGAAGCTTTCTTT. It yields the protein CASSLVARMGANTEAFF.

J is TRBJ2-2 and V is TRBV9; 7 positions agree with TRBD2. The germline CDR1 and CDR2 sequences are SGDLS and YYNGEE. Unmatched junction bases numbered 7, after V lost 4 bases and J lost 4 bases. CDR3 size: 15 residues. CDR3 coding DNA: TGTGCCAGCAGCACGAGCTGGGAGGGCACCGGGGAGCTGTTTTTT. Its translation: CASSTSWEGTGELFF. Supplemented by reference TRBV9 and TRBJ2-2, the full variable domain reads DSGVTQTPKHLITATGQRVTLRCSPRSGDLSVYWYQQSLDQGLQFLIQYYNGEERAKGNILERFSAQQFPDLHSELNLSSLELGDSALYFCASSTSWEGTGELFFGEGSRLTVL.

V usage is TRBV19 and J usage is TRBJ2-1, with D possibly TRBD2 on 7 matching bases. V was pared by 5 bases and J by 6 bases, with 11 bases between. Germline CDR1 and CDR2: LNHDA and SQIVND (reference sequence). This CDR3 spans 13 amino acids. The CDR3 DNA sequence: TGTGCCAGTAGTGCGGGGGCAGGCAATGAGCAGTTCTTC. Translation: CASSAGAGNEQFF.

The V and J genes are TRBV7-9 and TRBJ2-3; 8 nucleotides line up with TRBD1. The germline CDR1 and CDR2 sequences are SEHNR and FQNEAQ (reference sequence). The J segment lost 3 bases and the V segment lost 2 bases, leaving 7 bases of the junction unmatched. The CDR3 sequence is 16 residues long. CDR3 sequence: CASSLLDRVGTDTQYF. The DNA of the CDR3 is TGTGCCAGCAGCTTATTGGACAGGGTCGGGACAGATACGCAGTATTTT.

Comments on this clone: Germline and junction disagree at one end, which may indicate a read error. The rearrangement links TRBV27 to TRBJ2-7; 8 nucleotides match TRBD2. The CDR3 consists of 11 residues. CDR1 and CDR2 from the germline V gene are MNHEY and SMNVEV (reference sequence). Written as DNA, the CDR3 is TGTGCCACCAGTAGCGGGAATGAGCAGTACTTC. It encodes CATSSGNEQYF.

The J gene is TRBJ1-2, the V gene TRBV2; possible D gene TRBD1, 5 bases. Germline V gene data show CDR1 as SNHLY and CDR2 as FYNNEI. V lost 4 bases to trimming and J lost 10 bases, with 16 bases between them. The CDR3 contains 13 residues. The chain's CDR3 is CASSGEGRGFYTF. DNA for the CDR3: TGTGCCAGCAGTGGAGAGGGGCGGGGGTTCTACACCTTC.

CDR3 loop: CASSDGQGQQPGKAFF. For the CDR3, the DNA is TGTGCCAGCAGTGACGGCCAGGGACAGCAACCCGGAAAAGCTTTCTTT. This sequence joins TRBV6-4 and TRBJ1-1, with 7 nucleotides matching TRBD1. After removal of 2 bases from V and 9 bases from J, the junction contained 15 bases not matched to a gene. There are 16 residues in the CDR3. Per the germline V gene, CDR1 is MRHNA and CDR2 is SNTAGT.

V is TRBV19 and J is TRBJ1-4; 7 bases fit TRBD1. CDR3 length: 15 amino acids. After removal of 6 bases from V and 0 bases from J, the junction contained 4 bases not matched to a gene. Per the germline V gene, CDR1 is LNHDA and CDR2 is SQIVND (reference sequence). Here the CDR3 DNA reads TGTGCCAGTAGGCGTGACAGGGCAACTAATGAAAAACTGTTTTTT. Amino acids: CASRRDRATNEKLFF.

The rearrangement links TRBV19 to TRBJ2-1; TRBD1 matches at 10 bases. V was pared by 5 bases and J by 9 bases, with 13 bases of the junction left unmatched. The CDR3 covers 16 residues. The germline CDR1 and CDR2 sequences are LNHDA and SQIVND (reference sequence). CDR3 sequence (DNA): TGTGCCAGTAGTTCTCCGGGACAGGGGAAGCGGAGTGAGCAGTTCTTC. It specifies CASSSPGQGKRSEQFF.

The chain employs TRBV11-2 and TRBJ2-1; D perhaps matches TRBD2 (6 bases). Deletions cut 5 bases from V and 0 bases from J, with 11 bases between. CDR3 length equals 15 residues. The germline V gene has CDR1 SGHAT and CDR2 FQNNGV. The CDR3 loop reads CASSPGSFSYNEQFF. The CDR3 bases are TGTGCCAGCAGCCCCGGGAGTTTCTCCTACAATGAGCAGTTCTTC.

The V gene is TRBV5-1, the J gene TRBJ2-3; 8 bases match TRBD1. Germline V lookup: CDR1 SGHRS, CDR2 YFSETQ. This CDR3 region has 16 residues. Trimming cost V 0 bases and J 0 bases; bases outside gene matches: 3. CDR3 in amino acids: CASSLEGQVSTDTQYF. CDR3 coding DNA: TGCGCCAGCAGCTTGGAGGGACAGGTTAGCACAGATACGCAGTATTTT.

The CDR3 coding sequence is TGTGCCAGCAGGGACTTCGGCGGAGGCTACACCTTC. Translation gives CASRDFGGGYTF. The chain joins TRBV2 to TRBJ1-2, with unresolved D. CDR3 length: 12 amino acids. V was shortened by 6 bases and J by 8 bases, with 13 bases between the two germline ends. In germline, CDR1 is SNHLY, CDR2 FYNNEI.

The chain combines TRBV9 with TRBJ2-5; possible D gene TRBD1, 5 bases. The CDR3 consists of 17 residues. In germline, CDR1 is SGDLS, CDR2 YYNGEE. V shed 4 bases and J shed 0 bases, with 19 bases lying between them. This chain's CDR3 is CASSTPTGSTYQETQYF. The CDR3 DNA reads as TGTGCCAGCAGCACGCCAACAGGTAGCACTTACCAAGAGACCCAGTACTTC.

The chain carries TRBV19 and TRBJ1-1; D possibly corresponds to TRBD1 (6 bases). The CDR3 totals 14 residues. Germline lookup yields CDR1 LNHDA and CDR2 SQIVND (reference sequence). V was trimmed by 7 bases and J by 0 bases, leaving 12 bases between them. The CDR3 DNA sequence: TGTGCCAGTATTTCCGACAGGTTGAACACTGAAGCTTTCTTT. It translates to CASISDRLNTEAFF. Using reference TRBV19 and TRBJ1-1 for the parts outside the CDR3, the full variable domain is DGGITQSPKYLFRKEGQNVTLSCEQNLNHDAMYWYRQDPGQGLRLIYYSQIVNDFQKGDIAEGYSVSREKKESFPLTVTSAQKNPTAFYLCASISDRLNTEAFFGQGTRLTVV.

The chain has TRBV4-2 and TRBJ2-5, with 9 nucleotides matching TRBD2. Germline CDR1 LGHNA, CDR2 YNFKEQ. CDR3 length: 15 residues. J was trimmed by 1 base and V by 0 bases; bases with no gene match: 0. Here the CDR3 reads CASSQERGGQETQYF. Here the CDR3 DNA reads TGTGCCAGCAGCCAAGAGCGGGGGGGCCAAGAGACCCAGTACTTC.

J is TRBJ2-7 and V is TRBV19, with a possible D match to TRBD2 (8 bases). Trimming cost V 4 bases and J 3 bases, with 13 bases left between them. The CDR3 is made up of 14 amino acids. Looked up from germline, CDR1 is LNHDA and CDR2 is SQIVND (reference sequence). The DNA of the CDR3 is TGTGCCAGTAGTACGGGAGGGGGCAACTACGAGCAGTACTTC. Its translation is CASSTGGGNYEQYF.

This chain joins TRBV5-4 and TRBJ2-1; D may be TRBD1 (8 bases). Germline V gives CDR1 SGHNT, CDR2 YYREEE (reference sequence). Trimming took 0 bases from V and 2 from J, leaving 18 bases between them. This CDR3 is 18 amino acids long. This chain's CDR3 is CASSLEPQQGGTYNEQFF. CDR3 nucleotides: TGTGCCAGCAGCTTGGAGCCACAACAGGGGGGGACCTACAATGAGCAGTTCTTC.

V usage is TRBV7-6 and J usage is TRBJ2-3, with D possibly matching TRBD1 (6 bases). This CDR3 region has 14 residues. The V end lost 3 bases, the J end lost 5 bases, and 12 bases lay between the germline ends. CDR1 is SGHVS, CDR2 FNYEAQ, per germline. CDR3 in DNA: TGTGCCAGCAGCTTCAGGGGTTGGGGAGATACGCAGTATTTT. Encoded protein: CASSFRGWGDTQYF.

This chain connects TRBV27 to TRBJ1-4, with D unresolved. CDR1 MNHEY and CDR2 SMNVEV come from the germline V gene (reference sequence). The CDR3 covers 15 residues. The ends were cut back, 0 bases at V and 8 bases at J, with 13 bases in the middle. Written as DNA, the CDR3 is TGTGCCAGCAGTTTATCTCCCTTAGGAGGGGAAAAACTGTTTTTT. Encoded protein: CASSLSPLGGEKLFF.

This chain links TRBV18 with TRBJ2-3; TRBD1 is a possible D gene (5 bases). This CDR3 has 12 amino acids. Germline assignment: CDR1 KGHSH and CDR2 LQKENI. Trimming stripped 4 bases from V and 9 bases from J, with 11 bases between. The DNA for the CDR3 is TGTGCCAGCTCACAGGACATGGACACGCAGTATTTT. Translated: CASSQDMDTQYF.

The chain has TRBV28 and TRBJ1-5; TRBD1 agrees at 7 bases. Trimming took 2 bases from V and 5 from J; bases not matched to a gene: 9. Germline CDR1 and CDR2: MDHEN and SYDVKM. CDR3 length equals 16 residues. The CDR3 nucleotides are TGTGCCAGCAGTTTAGGGACCAGGACAGGAGATCAGCCCCAGCATTTT. Translation gives CASSLGTRTGDQPQHF.

As DNA, the CDR3 is TGTGCCAGCAGTGCACGCCGACTAGCGGGACTAAACATTCAGTACTTC. Amino acid sequence: CASSARRLAGLNIQYF. The rearrangement uses TRBV28 and TRBJ2-4, with 11 bases aligning to TRBD2. The CDR3 covers 16 residues. V trimming: 5 bases; J trimming: 6 bases; junction bases outside the gene matches: 9. Germline loops: CDR1 MDHEN, CDR2 SYDVKM.

In this sample, this clone turned up once. CDR3 protein: CASAARGRGYQINEKLFF. The DNA of the CDR3 is TGTGCTTCAGCAGCGCGGGGGAGAGGATACCAGATTAATGAAAAACTGTTTTTT. The V gene is TRBV2, the J gene TRBJ1-4, with a weak D call TRBD1 (5 bases). This CDR3 has 18 amino acids. Germline CDR1 and CDR2: SNHLY and FYNNEI.

The chain uses TRBV7-9 and TRBJ2-2, with 8 bases matching TRBD2. V trimming: 2 bases; J trimming: 6 bases; junction bases outside the gene matches: 11. The CDR3 is 17 amino acids. Germline V lookup: CDR1 SEHNR, CDR2 FQNEAQ (reference sequence). CDR3 region: CASSLHLAGPSPGELFF. DNA of the CDR3: TGTGCCAGCAGCTTACATCTAGCGGGTCCGTCCCCCGGGGAGCTGTTTTTT.